The 31 T cell receptor beta chains presented below share a single source sample, sequenced in a study of Graves' ophthalmopathy and Graves' hyperthyroidism. RNA transcripts yielded amplified TCR beta CDR3 regions. Second-round multiplex PCR followed a first-round RT-PCR using HTBI primers. TCRdb re-called the multiplex PCR reads through MiXCR, storing one row per CDR3 protein. The sample has fewer than 650,000 distinct CDR3 sequences; 22% are singletons. Specimen: peripheral blood. Every receptor here comes from a woman between 18 and 29 years old with stable Graves' hyperthyroidism. Some clones in this sample may be carry-over from other donors' samples.

Only a few counts were recorded for this clonotype. CDR3 in amino acids: CASSPWGGGGRGYEQYF. In DNA form, the CDR3 reads TGTGCCAGCAGCCCATGGGGTGGTGGCGGGAGGGGCTACGAGCAGTACTTC. The chain is built from TRBV7-2 and TRBJ2-7, with TRBD2 matching 9 bases. V dropped 5 bases and J dropped 3; count of bases not matched to a gene: 14. The germline CDR1 and CDR2 sequences are SGHTA and FQGNSA. This CDR3 has 17 amino acids.

At least ten counts were recorded for this clonotype. The chain links TRBV12-3 or TRBV12-4 to TRBJ1-3, with 7 bases identical to TRBD1. V gave up 6 bases and J gave up 5 bases; unmatched junction bases: 7. CDR3 length: 14 residues. In nucleotides, the CDR3 is TGTGCCAGCAGATTCCAGGGGGGAAGAAACACCATATATTTT. Its protein product is CASRFQGGRNTIYF.

This clonotype showed up just once. This chain links TRBV11-2 with TRBJ2-5; 9 nucleotides agree with TRBD2. The CDR3 has 17 amino acids. Trimming removed 0 bases from V and 0 bases from J; junction bases left unmatched: 5. Germline V CDR1 and CDR2: SGHAT, FQNNGV. In DNA, the CDR3 is TGTGCCAGCAGCTTAGATATTAGCGGGAGCCACCAAGAGACCCAGTACTTC. This encodes CASSLDISGSHQETQYF.

V usage is TRBV7-8 and J usage is TRBJ1-2; TRBD1 is a possible D gene (5 bases). CDR3 length: 12 amino acids. In germline, CDR1 is SGHVS, CDR2 FQNEAQ. Between the trimmed V and J ends, which lost 3 bases and 7 bases, there was a span of 9 bases. CDR3 coding DNA: TGTGCCAGCAGCTTTAAAGGGGCTGGCTACACCTTC. This translates into CASSFKGAGYTF.

This chain joins TRBV9 and TRBJ2-2; 7 nucleotides agree with TRBD2. The CDR3 covers 14 residues. Germline V CDR1 and CDR2: SGDLS, YYNGEE. Trimming cost V 0 bases and J 6 bases; bases outside gene matches: 2. This CDR3 is CASSVDGGAGELFF. The CDR3 coding sequence is TGTGCCAGCAGCGTAGATGGGGGGGCCGGGGAGCTGTTTTTT.

This clonotype was counted only a few times. The chain carries TRBV28 and TRBJ2-7; the D is unclear. Deletions cut 5 bases from V and 9 bases from J, with 11 bases between. The CDR3 consists of 11 residues. Germline V gene sequence: CDR1 MDHEN, CDR2 SYDVKM. The CDR3 reads CASSVSGAQYF. CDR3 DNA: TGTGCCAGCAGTGTGTCAGGAGCGCAGTACTTC.

This clonotype was observed many times. This chain links TRBV6-1 with TRBJ1-3; D possibly corresponds to TRBD1 (6 bases). Germline V gene data show CDR1 as MNHNS and CDR2 as SASEGT. The V and J ends lost 1 base and 4 bases respectively, with 11 bases between them. The CDR3 is 15 amino acids. The CDR3 bases are TGTGCCAGCAGTGAAGTTCATAGGGGGGGAAACACCATATATTTT. Protein sequence: CASSEVHRGGNTIYF.

The sample holds a few counts of this clonotype. The genes are TRBV19 and TRBJ1-5; D is unclear. In germline, CDR1 is LNHDA, CDR2 SQIVND (reference sequence). The CDR3 sequence is 16 residues long. V lost 3 bases to trimming and J lost 0 bases, with 12 bases between them. In DNA form, the CDR3 reads TGTGCCAGTAGTATTCCGGGGATTTATAGCAATCAGCCCCAGCATTTT. Its protein product is CASSIPGIYSNQPQHF.

In its sample, this clonotype was seen a few times. DNA for the CDR3: TGTGCCAGCAGTTCACAAATAACAGGGTATCGTGGCTACACCTTC. It codes for CASSSQITGYRGYTF. The chain has TRBV27 and TRBJ1-2, with D possibly matching TRBD1 (6 bases). Trimming took off 4 bases at V and 7 bases at J, with 19 bases between the two ends. CDR3 length equals 15 residues. Germline values: CDR1 MNHEY, CDR2 SMNVEV (reference sequence).

This chain uses TRBV9 with TRBJ1-5; D possibly corresponds to TRBD1 (5 bases). Per germline, CDR1 SGDLS and CDR2 YYNGEE. Trimming left V 2 bases short and J 4 bases short, with 10 bases between. The CDR3 is 14 residues long. The CDR3 protein is CASSVGGTNQPQHF. Here the CDR3 DNA reads TGTGCCAGCAGCGTCGGTGGGACTAATCAGCCCCAGCATTTT. Drawing the rest from reference TRBV9 and TRBJ1-5, the complete variable domain is DSGVTQTPKHLITATGQRVTLRCSPRSGDLSVYWYQQSLDQGLQFLIQYYNGEERAKGNILERFSAQQFPDLHSELNLSSLELGDSALYFCASSVGGTNQPQHFGDGTRLSIL.

This clonotype has just a few counts. The V call is TRBV7-9, the J call TRBJ1-5; a weak D match, TRBD1 (6 bases). V lost 1 base and J 7 bases, leaving 11 bases between the germline ends. The CDR3 length is 14 residues. Germline lookup yields CDR1 SEHNR and CDR2 FQNEAQ (reference sequence). CDR3 loop: CASSLVGGPQPQHF. CDR3 DNA: TGTGCCAGCAGCTTAGTCGGGGGCCCCCAGCCCCAGCATTTT.

The table lists this clonotype with many counts. V usage is TRBV6-2 or TRBV6-3 and J usage is TRBJ2-7; no clear D. Trimming shortened V by 3 bases and J by 2 bases, and 14 bases separated the two germline ends. This CDR3 is built from 15 residues. Germline values: CDR1 MNHEY, CDR2 SVGEGT. The chain's CDR3 is CASSYYDSNTYEQYF. CDR3 nucleotides: TGTGCCAGCAGTTATTACGACTCTAACACCTACGAGCAGTACTTC.

This clonotype was seen many times. The J gene is TRBJ1-2, the V gene TRBV20-1; D unclear. CDR1 is DFQATT, CDR2 SNEGSKA, per germline (reference sequence). CDR3 length equals 12 residues. The germline V and J ends were trimmed by 6 bases and 8 bases, with 16 bases remaining between them. CDR3 bases: TGCAGTGCCGCCCGGATCGACCAGGGCTACACCTTC. Its protein is CSAARIDQGYTF.

This clonotype was counted at least ten times. The rearrangement links TRBV6-1 to TRBJ1-2; D unresolved. Germline loops: CDR1 MNHNS, CDR2 SASEGT. There are 12 residues in the CDR3. The V end was cut by 8 bases, the J end by 0 bases, with 7 bases between. The CDR3 here is CASRPANYGYTF. The CDR3 nucleotides are TGTGCCAGCCGGCCAGCTAACTATGGCTACACCTTC.

Ten or more counts support this clonotype. J is TRBJ2-7 and V is TRBV20-1, with D possibly TRBD2 on 6 matching bases. Trimming took 0 bases from V and 7 from J, leaving 7 bases between them. The CDR3 length is 11 residues. Germline CDR1 and CDR2: DFQATT and SNEGSKA (reference sequence). The CDR3 loop is CSARETSEQYF. The CDR3 bases are TGCAGTGCTAGAGAGACTAGTGAGCAGTACTTC.

This clonotype was picked up many times. This chain joins TRBV20-1 and TRBJ2-4; either TRBD1 or TRBD2 may supply D (5 bases each). Trimming cost V 4 bases and J 7 bases, with 11 bases left between them. CDR1 is DFQATT, CDR2 SNEGSKA, per germline (reference sequence). The CDR3 has 12 amino acids. CDR3 in DNA: TGCAGTGCTATCGAGGGGAAGAACATTCAGTACTTC. This translates into CSAIEGKNIQYF.

This clonotype was picked up many times. The V gene is TRBV27, the J gene TRBJ1-1, with unresolved D. The CDR3 has 15 residues. Deletions cut 0 bases from V and 4 bases from J, with 12 bases between. Germline V gene sequence: CDR1 MNHEY, CDR2 SMNVEV (reference sequence). The CDR3 DNA is TGTGCCAGCAGTTTATCGAGACCGTCGTTCACTGAAGCTTTCTTT. It codes for CASSLSRPSFTEAFF.

The rearrangement links TRBV20-1 to TRBJ1-2; D call uncertain. Between the trimmed V and J ends, which lost 4 bases and 2 bases, there was a span of 11 bases. The CDR3 extends over 13 amino acids. The germline gives CDR1 DFQATT, CDR2 SNEGSKA (reference sequence). The CDR3 DNA sequence: TGCAGTGCTACCCGACGTGGGAACTATGGCTACACCTTC. Translated: CSATRRGNYGYTF.

This clonotype was observed at least ten times. Here the CDR3 reads CASSLSIASGIQYF. In nucleotides, the CDR3 is TGTGCCAGCAGCTTGAGCATAGCGTCTGGCATTCAGTACTTC. The chain combines TRBV7-2 with TRBJ2-4; TRBD2 is a possible D gene (5 bases). V was pared by 3 bases and J by 9 bases, with 15 bases between. CDR3 length equals 14 residues. The germline gives CDR1 SGHTA, CDR2 FQGNSA.

This clonotype was counted many times. The genes are TRBV6-2 or TRBV6-3 and TRBJ1-1, with 8 bases matching TRBD1. Looked up from germline, CDR1 is MNHEY and CDR2 is SVGEGT. Losses at the gene ends were 5 bases for V and 7 bases for J; bases not matched to a gene: 9. The CDR3 runs 14 residues. CDR3: CASSNWTGHDEAFF. The CDR3 nucleotides read TGTGCCAGCAGTAATTGGACAGGGCATGATGAAGCTTTCTTT.

This clonotype was found many times. The J gene is TRBJ2-7, the V gene TRBV27; a weak D match, TRBD2 (5 bases). The CDR3 extends over 13 amino acids. Deletions cut 2 bases from V and 5 bases from J, with 10 bases between. Germline V gene lookup returns CDR1 MNHEY and CDR2 SMNVEV (reference sequence). This chain's CDR3 is CASSLVANHEQYF. CDR3 in DNA: TGTGCCAGCAGTTTAGTAGCGAACCACGAGCAGTACTTC.

This clonotype was seen many times. This rearrangement joins TRBV20-1 to TRBJ2-7; no clear D. The CDR3 runs 13 residues. Germline lookup yields CDR1 DFQATT and CDR2 SNEGSKA (reference sequence). The ends were cut back, 5 bases at V and 2 bases at J, with 13 bases in the middle. CDR3 in amino acids: CSAGSSRAYEQYF. DNA for the CDR3: TGCAGTGCTGGAAGCAGTAGAGCCTACGAGCAGTACTTC.

The CDR3 bases are TGTGCCACCAGCAGGGGACAGGGGGCGAAGAGCAATCAGCCCCAGCATTTT. The encoded protein is CATSRGQGAKSNQPQHF. V usage is TRBV15 and J usage is TRBJ1-5; 12 bases align to TRBD1. The CDR3 covers 17 residues. V shed 3 bases and J 1 base; nucleotides not matched to a gene: 4. Looked up from germline, CDR1 is LNHNV and CDR2 is YYDKDF (reference sequence).

This clonotype was counted many times. The chain carries TRBV28 and TRBJ1-5; tentatively, D is TRBD1 (5 bases). The CDR3 has 15 amino acids. Trimming took 6 bases from V and 3 from J, leaving 15 bases between them. Germline lookup yields CDR1 MDHEN and CDR2 SYDVKM. The CDR3 region is CASRHGDSPNQPQHF. In DNA form, the CDR3 reads TGTGCCAGCAGACACGGTGACAGCCCCAATCAGCCCCAGCATTTT.

This clonotype appeared many times. The J gene is TRBJ2-4, the V gene TRBV2; D may be TRBD2 (5 bases). This CDR3 has 16 residues. Germline-derived CDR1 and CDR2 are SNHLY and FYNNEI. Trimming cost V 3 bases and J 6 bases, with 18 bases left between them. The CDR3 nucleotides read TGTGCCAGCAGTGACTGGGTCCTGAGGGAAGGAAACATTCAGTACTTC. Protein sequence: CASSDWVLREGNIQYF.

This clonotype was recorded at least ten times. The rearrangement joins TRBV5-1 to TRBJ1-6; D uncertain. Germline V gene sequence: CDR1 SGHRS, CDR2 YFSETQ. The CDR3 spans 14 residues. Trimming took 0 bases from V and 7 from J, leaving 8 bases between them. The CDR3 DNA follows: TGCGCCAGCAGCTTGGAAGGGAAGAATTCACCCCTCCACTTT. Translated: CASSLEGKNSPLHF.

The count of this clonotype is one. Germline is not matched at one junction end, which may reflect a read error. This sequence joins TRBV11-2 and TRBJ2-7, with unresolved D. From germline, CDR1 is SGHAT and CDR2 FQNNGV. This CDR3 region has 12 residues. The CDR3 sequence is CASILSGYEQYF. The CDR3 coding sequence is TGTGCCAGCATCTTATCGGGCTACGAGCAGTACTTC.

In this sample, this clonotype turned up a few times. The chain is built from TRBV4-3 and TRBJ2-7; the D call may be TRBD1 or TRBD2 (6 bases each). V lost 0 bases to trimming and J lost 3 bases, with 9 bases between them. The CDR3 is 14 amino acids. The germline V gene has CDR1 LGHNA and CDR2 YSLEER. The CDR3 bases are TGCGCCAGCAGCCAAGATCGGGGGCACTACGAGCAGTACTTC. Translated, it gives CASSQDRGHYEQYF.

The genes are TRBV6-1 and TRBJ1-1, with D possibly matching TRBD1 (6 bases). Germline CDR1 reads MNHNS; CDR2 reads SASEGT. V dropped 6 bases and J dropped 1 base, with 18 bases sitting between them. The CDR3 covers 16 residues. Here the CDR3 DNA reads TGTGCCAGCAGCCCCTCTATCGGACAGAGGAACACTGAAGCTTTCTTT. This encodes CASSPSIGQRNTEAFF.

In its sample, this clonotype was seen many times. The chain carries TRBV12-3 or TRBV12-4 and TRBJ1-6; D remains ambiguous. There are 14 residues in the CDR3. With 6 bases removed from V and 8 bases from J, the gap between germline ends came to 14 bases. Here the CDR3 DNA reads TGTGCCAGCAGGGACCCAGGAGGTTATTCACCCCTCCACTTT. It is translated as CASRDPGGYSPLHF.

The chain couples TRBV10-3 to TRBJ2-6; no reliable D call. CDR1 and CDR2 from the germline V gene are ENHRY and SYGVKD. Between the trimmed V and J ends, which lost 0 bases and 2 bases, there was a span of 20 bases. The CDR3 length is 20 residues. CDR3: CAISESTVVFSKPGANVLTF. CDR3 DNA: TGTGCCATCAGTGAGTCGACGGTGGTTTTCTCCAAACCTGGGGCCAACGTCCTGACTTTC.